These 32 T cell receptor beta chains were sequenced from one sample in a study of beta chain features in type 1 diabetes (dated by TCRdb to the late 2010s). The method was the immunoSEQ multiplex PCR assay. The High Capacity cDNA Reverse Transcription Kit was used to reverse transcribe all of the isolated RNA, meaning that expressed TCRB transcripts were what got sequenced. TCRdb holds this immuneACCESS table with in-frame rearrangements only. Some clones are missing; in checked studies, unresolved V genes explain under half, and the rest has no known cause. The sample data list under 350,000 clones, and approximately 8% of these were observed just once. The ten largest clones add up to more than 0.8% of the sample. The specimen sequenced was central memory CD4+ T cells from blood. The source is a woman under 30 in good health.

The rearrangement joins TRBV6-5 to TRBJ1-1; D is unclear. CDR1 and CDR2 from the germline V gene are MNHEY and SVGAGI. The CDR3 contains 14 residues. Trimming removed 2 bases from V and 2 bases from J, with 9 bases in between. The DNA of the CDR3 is TGTGCCAGCAGTTACGATAACAGAAACACTGAAGCTTTCTTT. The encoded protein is CASSYDNRNTEAFF.

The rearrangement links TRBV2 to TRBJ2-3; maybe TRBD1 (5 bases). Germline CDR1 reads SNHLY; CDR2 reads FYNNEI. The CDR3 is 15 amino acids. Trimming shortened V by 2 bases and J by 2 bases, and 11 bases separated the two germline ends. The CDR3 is CASSERTTVTDTQYF. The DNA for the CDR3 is TGTGCCAGCAGTGAAAGGACGACAGTCACAGATACGCAGTATTTT.

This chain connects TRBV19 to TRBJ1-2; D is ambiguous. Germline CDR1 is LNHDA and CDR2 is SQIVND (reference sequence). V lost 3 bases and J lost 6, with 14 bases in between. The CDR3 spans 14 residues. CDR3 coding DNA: TGTGCCAGTAGTATGAGGTCCGGGAGAGATGGCTACACCTTC. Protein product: CASSMRSGRDGYTF.

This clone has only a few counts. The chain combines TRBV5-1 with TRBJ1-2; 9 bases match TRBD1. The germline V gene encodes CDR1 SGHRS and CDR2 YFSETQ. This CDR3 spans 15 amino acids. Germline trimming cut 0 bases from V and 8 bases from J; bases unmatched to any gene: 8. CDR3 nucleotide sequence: TGCGCCAGCAGCTTGGCGTGGGACAGGGATGGCGGCTACACCTTC. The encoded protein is CASSLAWDRDGGYTF.

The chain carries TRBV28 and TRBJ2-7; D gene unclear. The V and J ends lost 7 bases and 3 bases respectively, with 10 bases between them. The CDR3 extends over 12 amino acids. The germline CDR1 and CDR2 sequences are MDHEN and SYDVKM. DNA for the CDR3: TGTGCCAGCACCAAGTCCTTCTACGAGCAGTACTTC. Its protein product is CASTKSFYEQYF.

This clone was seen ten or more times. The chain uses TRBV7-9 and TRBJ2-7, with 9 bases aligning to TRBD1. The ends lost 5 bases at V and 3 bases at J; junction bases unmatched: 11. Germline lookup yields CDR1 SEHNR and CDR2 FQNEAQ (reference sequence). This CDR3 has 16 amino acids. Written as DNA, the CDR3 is TGTGCCAGCAGCCCGGACAGGGGTCGACTTCACTACGAGCAGTACTTC. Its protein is CASSPDRGRLHYEQYF.

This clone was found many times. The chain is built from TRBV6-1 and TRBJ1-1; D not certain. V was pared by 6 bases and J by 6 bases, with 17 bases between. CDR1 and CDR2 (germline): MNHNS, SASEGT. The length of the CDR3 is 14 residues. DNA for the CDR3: TGTGCCAGCAGCGAAACTCATGGAAAGTCTGAAGCTTTCTTT. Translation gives CASSETHGKSEAFF.

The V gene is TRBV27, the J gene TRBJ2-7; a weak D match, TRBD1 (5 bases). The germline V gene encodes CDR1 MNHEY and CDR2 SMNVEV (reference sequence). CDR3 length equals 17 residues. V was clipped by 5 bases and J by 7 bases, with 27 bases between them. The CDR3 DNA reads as TGTGCCAGCAGTCTAAACGGTAGGGGTCCTGGGGCTTGGGAGCAGTACTTC. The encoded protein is CASSLNGRGPGAWEQYF.

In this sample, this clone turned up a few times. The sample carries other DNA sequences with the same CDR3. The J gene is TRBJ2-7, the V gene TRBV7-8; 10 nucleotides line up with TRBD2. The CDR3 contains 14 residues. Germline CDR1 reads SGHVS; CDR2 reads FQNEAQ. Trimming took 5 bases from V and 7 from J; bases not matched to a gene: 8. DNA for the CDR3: TGTGCCAGCAGCCCAAGGGCTAGCGGGGGAGAGCAGTACGTC. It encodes CASSPRASGGEQYV.

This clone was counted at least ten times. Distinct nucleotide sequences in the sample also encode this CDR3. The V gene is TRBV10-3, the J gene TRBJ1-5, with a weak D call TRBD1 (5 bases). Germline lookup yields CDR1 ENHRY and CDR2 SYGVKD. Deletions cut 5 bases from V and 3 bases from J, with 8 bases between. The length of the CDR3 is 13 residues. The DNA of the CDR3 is TGTGCCATCAGTACAGGAGACAATCAGCCCCAGCATTTT. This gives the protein CAISTGDNQPQHF.

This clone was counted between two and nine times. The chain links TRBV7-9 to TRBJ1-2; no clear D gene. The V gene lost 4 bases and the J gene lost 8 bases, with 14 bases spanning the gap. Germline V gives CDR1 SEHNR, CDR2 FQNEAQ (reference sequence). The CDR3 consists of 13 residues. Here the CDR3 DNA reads TGTGCCAGCAGCTCTACCCAGACGTACGGCTACACCTTC. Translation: CASSSTQTYGYTF.

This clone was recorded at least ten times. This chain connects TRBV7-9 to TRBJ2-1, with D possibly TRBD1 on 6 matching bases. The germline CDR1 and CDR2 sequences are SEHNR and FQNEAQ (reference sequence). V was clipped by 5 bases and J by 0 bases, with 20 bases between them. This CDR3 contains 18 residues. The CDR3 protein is CASSGDRSYPHSYNEQFF. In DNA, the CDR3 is TGTGCCAGCAGCGGTGACAGGTCCTATCCTCACTCCTACAATGAGCAGTTCTTC. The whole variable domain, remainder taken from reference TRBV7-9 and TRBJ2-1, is DTGVSQNPRHKITKRGQNVTFRCDPISEHNRLYWYRQTLGQGPEFLTYFQNEAQLEKSRLLSDRFSAERPKGSFSTLEIQRTEQGDSAMYLCASSGDRSYPHSYNEQFFGPGTRLTVL.

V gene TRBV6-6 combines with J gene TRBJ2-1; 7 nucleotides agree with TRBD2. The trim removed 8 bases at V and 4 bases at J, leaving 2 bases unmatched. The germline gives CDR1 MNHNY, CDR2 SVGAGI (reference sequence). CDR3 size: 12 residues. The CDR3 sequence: CASGGGYNEQFF. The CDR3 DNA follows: TGTGCCAGCGGGGGAGGGTACAATGAGCAGTTCTTC.

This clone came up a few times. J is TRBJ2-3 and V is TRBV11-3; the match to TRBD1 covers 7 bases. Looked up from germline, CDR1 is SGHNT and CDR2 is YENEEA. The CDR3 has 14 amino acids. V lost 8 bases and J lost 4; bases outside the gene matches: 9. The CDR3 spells CASENRGFSDTQYF. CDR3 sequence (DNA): TGTGCCAGCGAGAACAGGGGTTTTTCAGATACGCAGTATTTT. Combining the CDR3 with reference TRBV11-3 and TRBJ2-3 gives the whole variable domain EAGVVQSPRYKIIEKKQPVAFWCNPISGHNTLYWYLQNLGQGPELLIRYENEEAVDDSQLPKDRFSAERLKGVDSTLKIQPAELGDSAVYLCASENRGFSDTQYFGPGTRLTVL.

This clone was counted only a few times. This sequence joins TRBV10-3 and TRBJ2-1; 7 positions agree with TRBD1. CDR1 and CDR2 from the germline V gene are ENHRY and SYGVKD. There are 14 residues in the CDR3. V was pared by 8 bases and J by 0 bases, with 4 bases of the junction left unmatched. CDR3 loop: CAIVRGNSYNEQFF. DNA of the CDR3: TGTGCCATCGTCAGGGGGAACTCCTACAATGAGCAGTTCTTC.

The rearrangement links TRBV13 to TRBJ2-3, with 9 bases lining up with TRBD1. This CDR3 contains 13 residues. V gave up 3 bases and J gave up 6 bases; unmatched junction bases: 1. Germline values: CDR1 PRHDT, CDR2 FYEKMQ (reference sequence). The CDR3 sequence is CASSLGQGDTQYF. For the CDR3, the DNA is TGTGCCAGCAGCTTGGGACAGGGTGATACGCAGTATTTT.

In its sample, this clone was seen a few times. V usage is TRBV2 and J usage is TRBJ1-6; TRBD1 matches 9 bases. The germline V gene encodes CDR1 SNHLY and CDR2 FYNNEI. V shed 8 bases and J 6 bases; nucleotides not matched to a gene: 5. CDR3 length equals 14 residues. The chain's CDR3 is CASARDRVNSPLHF. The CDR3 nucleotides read TGTGCCAGCGCTCGGGACAGGGTTAATTCACCCCTCCACTTT.

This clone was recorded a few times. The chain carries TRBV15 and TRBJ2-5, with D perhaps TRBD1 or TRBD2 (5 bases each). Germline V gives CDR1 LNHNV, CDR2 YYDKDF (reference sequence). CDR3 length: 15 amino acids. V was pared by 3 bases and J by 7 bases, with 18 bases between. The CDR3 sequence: CATSSVPGGRATQYF. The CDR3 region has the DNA TGTGCCACCAGCAGCGTACCCGGAGGCAGGGCGACCCAGTACTTC.

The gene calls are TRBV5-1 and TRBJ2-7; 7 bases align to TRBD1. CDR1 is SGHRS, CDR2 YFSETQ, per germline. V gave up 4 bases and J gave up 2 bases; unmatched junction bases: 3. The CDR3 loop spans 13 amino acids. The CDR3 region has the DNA TGCGCCAGCAGCCCCACAGGGGCCTACGAGCAGTACTTC. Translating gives CASSPTGAYEQYF.

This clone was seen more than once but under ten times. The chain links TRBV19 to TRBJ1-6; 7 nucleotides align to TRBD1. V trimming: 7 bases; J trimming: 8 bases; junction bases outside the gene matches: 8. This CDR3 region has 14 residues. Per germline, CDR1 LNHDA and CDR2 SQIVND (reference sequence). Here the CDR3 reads CASTGEGAYSPLHF. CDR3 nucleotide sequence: TGTGCCAGTACTGGAGAGGGGGCATATTCACCCCTCCACTTT.

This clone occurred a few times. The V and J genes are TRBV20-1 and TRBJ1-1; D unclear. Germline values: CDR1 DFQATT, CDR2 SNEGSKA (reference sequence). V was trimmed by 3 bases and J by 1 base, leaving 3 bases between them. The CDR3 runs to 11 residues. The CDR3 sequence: CSASTNTEAFF. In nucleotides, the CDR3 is TGCAGTGCTAGTACGAACACTGAAGCTTTCTTT.

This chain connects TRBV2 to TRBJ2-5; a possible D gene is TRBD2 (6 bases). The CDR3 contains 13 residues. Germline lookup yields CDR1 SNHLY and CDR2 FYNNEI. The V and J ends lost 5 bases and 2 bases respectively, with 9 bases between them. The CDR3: CASSRDLQETQYF. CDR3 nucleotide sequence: TGTGCCAGCAGTAGGGACTTGCAAGAGACCCAGTACTTC. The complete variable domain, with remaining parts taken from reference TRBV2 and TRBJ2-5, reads EPEVTQTPSHQVTQMGQEVILRCVPISNHLYFYWYRQILGQKVEFLVSFYNNEISEKSEIFDDQFSVERPDGSNFTLKIRSTKLEDSAMYFCASSRDLQETQYFGPGTRLLVL.

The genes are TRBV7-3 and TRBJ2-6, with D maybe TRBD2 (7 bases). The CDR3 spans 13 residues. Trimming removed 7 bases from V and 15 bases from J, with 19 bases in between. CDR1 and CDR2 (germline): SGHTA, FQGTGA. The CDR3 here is CASTIGGRRALTF. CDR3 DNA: TGTGCCAGCACCATCGGGGGGCGCAGGGCCCTGACTTTC.

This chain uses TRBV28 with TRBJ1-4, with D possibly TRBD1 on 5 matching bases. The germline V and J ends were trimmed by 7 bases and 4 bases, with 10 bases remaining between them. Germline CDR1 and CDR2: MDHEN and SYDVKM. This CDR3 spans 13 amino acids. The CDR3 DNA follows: TGTGCCAGCATGACAGCCTTTAATGAAAAACTGTTTTTT. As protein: CASMTAFNEKLFF.

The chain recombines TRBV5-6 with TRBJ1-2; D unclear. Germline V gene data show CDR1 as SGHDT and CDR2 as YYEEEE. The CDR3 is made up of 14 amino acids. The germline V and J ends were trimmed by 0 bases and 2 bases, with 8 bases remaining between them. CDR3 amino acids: CASSLGPSNYGYTF. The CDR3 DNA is TGTGCCAGCAGCTTGGGACCGTCAAACTATGGCTACACCTTC.

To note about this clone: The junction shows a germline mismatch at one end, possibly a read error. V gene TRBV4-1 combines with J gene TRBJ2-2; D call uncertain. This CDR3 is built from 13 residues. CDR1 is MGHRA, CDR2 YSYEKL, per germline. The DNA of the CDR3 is TGTGCCAGCAGTGGACCCCCCTCCGGGGAGCTGTTTTTT. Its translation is CASSGPPSGELFF.

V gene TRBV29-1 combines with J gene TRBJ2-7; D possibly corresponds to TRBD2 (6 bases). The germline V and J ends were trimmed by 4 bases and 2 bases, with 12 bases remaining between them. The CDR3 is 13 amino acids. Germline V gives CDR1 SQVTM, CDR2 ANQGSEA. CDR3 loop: CSVVGGAPYEQYF. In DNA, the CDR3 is TGCAGCGTTGTAGGAGGGGCCCCCTACGAGCAGTACTTC.

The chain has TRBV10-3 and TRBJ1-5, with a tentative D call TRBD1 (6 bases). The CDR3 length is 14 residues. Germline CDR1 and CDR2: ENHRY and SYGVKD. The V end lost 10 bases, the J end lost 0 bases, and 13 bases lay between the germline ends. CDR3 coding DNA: TGTGCCACCGATAGGGGGTTTAGCAATCAGCCCCAGCATTTT. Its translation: CATDRGFSNQPQHF.

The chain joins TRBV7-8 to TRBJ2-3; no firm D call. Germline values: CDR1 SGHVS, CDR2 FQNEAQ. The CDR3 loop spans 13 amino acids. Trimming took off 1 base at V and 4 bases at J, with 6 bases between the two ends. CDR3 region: CASSLVSPDTQYF. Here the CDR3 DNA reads TGTGCCAGCAGCTTAGTTTCCCCAGATACGCAGTATTTT.

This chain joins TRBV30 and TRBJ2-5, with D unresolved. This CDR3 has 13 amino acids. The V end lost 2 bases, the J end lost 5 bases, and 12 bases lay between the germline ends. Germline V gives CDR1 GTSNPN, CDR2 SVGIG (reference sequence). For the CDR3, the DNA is TGTGCCTGGAGTCGTGAGGTGAGGGAGACCCAGTACTTC. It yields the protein CAWSREVRETQYF.

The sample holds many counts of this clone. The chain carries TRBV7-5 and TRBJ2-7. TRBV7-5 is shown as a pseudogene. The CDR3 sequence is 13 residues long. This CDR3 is CVRSLETALEQYV. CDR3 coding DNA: TGTGTCAGAAGCTTAGAAACGGCACTCGAGCAGTACGTC.

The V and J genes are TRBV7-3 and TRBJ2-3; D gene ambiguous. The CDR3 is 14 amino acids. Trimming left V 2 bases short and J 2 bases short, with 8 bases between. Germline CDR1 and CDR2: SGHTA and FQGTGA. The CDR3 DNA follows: TGTGCCAGCAGCTTAGCGCACTCCACAGATACGCAGTATTTT. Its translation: CASSLAHSTDTQYF.